The clone carrying this T cell receptor beta chain was picked up many times. The target antigen is unknown. Pregnant or lactating patients were excluded, as were those with uncontrolled infection or other autoimmune disease. In making diagnoses, clinical symptoms, serum thyroxine and TRAb, thyroid ultrasound and orbital computed tomography were all used. The source of the sample is a study of T cells in Graves' hyperthyroidism and ophthalmopathy. Regarding the study as a whole: Expanded thyroid clonotypes (above 0.001) were mostly also found in blood.

Trimming removed 5 bases from V and 6 bases from J, with 11 bases in between. The germline V gene has CDR1 SGHRS and CDR2 YFSETQ. The CDR3 loop spans 12 amino acids. TCR beta CDR3 regions were amplified from RNA transcripts. In the first-round RT-PCR of the TCR CDR3, the HTBI primer set was used. TCRdb redid the calling of the multiplex PCR reads with MiXCR, one entry per CDR3 protein. In the table there are around 570,000 distinct CDR3 sequences, about 20% of which are singletons. The TCR comes from a man aged 40-49 years with Graves' ophthalmopathy. Sequences were obtained from blood. The rearrangement uses TRBV5-1 and TRBJ1-2, with D tentatively TRBD1 (6 bases). CDR3 sequence: CASRQGPDGYTF. In DNA form, the CDR3 reads TGCGCCAGCAGACAGGGCCCGGATGGCTACACCTTC.